This TCR beta chain was sequenced for a study of neoadjuvant anti-PD-1 for oral cavity cancer. Germline V lookup: CDR1 SGHNT, CDR2 YYREEE (reference sequence). V was cut by 5 bases and J by 1 base, with 5 bases left in between. The CDR3 consists of 12 residues. TCRdb's table, derived via immunoSEQ multiplex PCR, lists solely in-frame clones and lacks some. This table holds 60,000 to 75,000 clones, around four fifths found once. For this clone: The antigen remains undetermined.

Study observations and caveats: TCR analyses covered only a few patients per response group.

The TCR sequence derives from a person aged 40 to 85 with oral cavity squamous cell carcinoma. The rearrangement links TRBV5-4 to TRBJ2-3; no definite D call. Material: PBMCs, obtained before nivolumab (anti-PD-1) treatment. The CDR3 DNA is TGTGCCAGCAGTTCGGGCACAGATACGCAGTATTTT. Translating it yields CASSSGTDTQYF.